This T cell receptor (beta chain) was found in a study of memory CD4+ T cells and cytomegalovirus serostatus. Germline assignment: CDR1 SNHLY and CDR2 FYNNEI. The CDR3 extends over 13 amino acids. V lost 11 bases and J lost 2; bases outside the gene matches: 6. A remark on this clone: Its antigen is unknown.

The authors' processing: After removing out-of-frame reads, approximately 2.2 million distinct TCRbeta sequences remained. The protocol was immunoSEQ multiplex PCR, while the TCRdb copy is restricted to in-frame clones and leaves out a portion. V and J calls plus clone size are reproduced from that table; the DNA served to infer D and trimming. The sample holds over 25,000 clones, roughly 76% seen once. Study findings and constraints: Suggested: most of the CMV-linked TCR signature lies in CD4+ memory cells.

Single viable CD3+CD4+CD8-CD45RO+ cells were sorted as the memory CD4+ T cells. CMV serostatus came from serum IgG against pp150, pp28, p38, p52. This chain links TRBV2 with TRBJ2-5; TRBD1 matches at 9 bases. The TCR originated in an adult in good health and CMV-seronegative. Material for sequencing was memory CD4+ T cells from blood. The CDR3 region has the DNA TGTGCCGGCGGACAGGGGCTTCAAGAGACCCAGTACTTC. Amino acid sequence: CAGGQGLQETQYF.